The sequence of this T cell receptor beta chain was determined in a study of OX40 agonist ivuxolimab in advanced cancers. In the study overall: Patients receiving dose escalation had hepatocellular carcinoma, melanoma, renal cell or head and neck cancer.

V lost 3 bases and J 12 bases, leaving 18 bases between the germline ends. CDR3 size: 13 residues. In germline, CDR1 is SGHRS, CDR2 YFSETQ. The table came from immunoSEQ multiplex PCR; TCRdb's copy has only in-frame clones and leaves some out. The sample has tens of thousands of clones, roughly 80% seen once. The chain couples TRBV5-1 to TRBJ1-1; D is possibly TRBD1 (6 bases). Material: CD4+ or CD8+ T cells sorted from blood, obtained in a trial of the OX40 agonist ivuxolimab. This receptor was identified in an adult with an advanced solid tumor such as melanoma, head and neck, liver or kidney cancer. The CDR3 DNA reads TGCGCCAGCAGCTCAGAAGGGGGGAGCCAATCTTTCTTT. Translated, it gives CASSSEGGSQSFF.